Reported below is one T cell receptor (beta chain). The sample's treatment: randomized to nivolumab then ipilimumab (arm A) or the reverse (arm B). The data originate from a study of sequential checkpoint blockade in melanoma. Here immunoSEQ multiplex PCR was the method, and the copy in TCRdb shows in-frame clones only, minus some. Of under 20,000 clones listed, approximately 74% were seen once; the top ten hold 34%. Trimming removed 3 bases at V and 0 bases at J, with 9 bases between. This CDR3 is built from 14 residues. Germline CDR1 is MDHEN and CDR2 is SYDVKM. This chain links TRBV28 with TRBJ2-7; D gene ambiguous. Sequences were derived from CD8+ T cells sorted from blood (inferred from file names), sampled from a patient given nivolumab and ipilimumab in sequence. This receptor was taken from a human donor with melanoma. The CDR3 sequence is CASSFLRSSYEQYF. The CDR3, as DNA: TGTGCCAGCAGTTTTTTGCGGAGCTCCTACGAGCAGTACTTC.